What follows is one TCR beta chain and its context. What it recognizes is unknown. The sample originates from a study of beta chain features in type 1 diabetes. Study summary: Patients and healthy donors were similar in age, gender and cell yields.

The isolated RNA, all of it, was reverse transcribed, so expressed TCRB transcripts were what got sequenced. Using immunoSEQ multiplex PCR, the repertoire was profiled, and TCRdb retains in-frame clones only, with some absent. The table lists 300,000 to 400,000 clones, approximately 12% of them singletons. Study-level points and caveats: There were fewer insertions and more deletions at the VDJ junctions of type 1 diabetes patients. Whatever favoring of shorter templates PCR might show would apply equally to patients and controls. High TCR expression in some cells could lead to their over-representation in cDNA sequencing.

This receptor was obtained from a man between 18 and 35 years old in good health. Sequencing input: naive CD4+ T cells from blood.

CDR3: CASSASLAGTYEQYF. The CDR3 region has the DNA TGTGCCAGCAGCGCTTCGCTTGCGGGAACCTACGAGCAGTACTTC. The gene calls are TRBV2 and TRBJ2-7; TRBD2 is a possible D gene (6 bases). This CDR3 is 15 amino acids long. Germline lookup yields CDR1 SNHLY and CDR2 FYNNEI. V lost 6 bases and J 2 bases, leaving 17 bases between the germline ends.